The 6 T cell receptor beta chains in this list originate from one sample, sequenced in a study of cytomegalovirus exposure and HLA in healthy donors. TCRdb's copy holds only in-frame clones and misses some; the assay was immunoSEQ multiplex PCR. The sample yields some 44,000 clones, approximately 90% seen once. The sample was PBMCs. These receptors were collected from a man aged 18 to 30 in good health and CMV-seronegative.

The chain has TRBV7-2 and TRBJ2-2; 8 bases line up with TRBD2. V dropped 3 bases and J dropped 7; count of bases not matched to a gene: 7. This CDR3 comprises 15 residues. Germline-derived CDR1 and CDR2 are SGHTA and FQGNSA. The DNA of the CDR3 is TGTGCCAGCAGCTTGACGGGAGGGCCGGTCGGGGAGCTGTTTTTT. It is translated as CASSLTGGPVGELFF.

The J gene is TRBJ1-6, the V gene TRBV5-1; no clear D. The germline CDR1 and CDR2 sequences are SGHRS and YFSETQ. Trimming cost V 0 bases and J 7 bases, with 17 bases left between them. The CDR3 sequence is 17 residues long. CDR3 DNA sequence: TGCGCCAGCAGCTTGGCCTCGGTGGATTCGAGGAATTCACCCCTCCACTTT. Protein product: CASSLASVDSRNSPLHF.

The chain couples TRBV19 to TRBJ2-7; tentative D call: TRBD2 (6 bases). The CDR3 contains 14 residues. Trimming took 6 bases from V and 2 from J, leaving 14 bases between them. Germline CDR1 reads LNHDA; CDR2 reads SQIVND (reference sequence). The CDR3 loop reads CASSYGGSPYEQYF. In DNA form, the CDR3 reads TGTGCCAGTAGCTACGGGGGTTCCCCCTACGAGCAGTACTTC.

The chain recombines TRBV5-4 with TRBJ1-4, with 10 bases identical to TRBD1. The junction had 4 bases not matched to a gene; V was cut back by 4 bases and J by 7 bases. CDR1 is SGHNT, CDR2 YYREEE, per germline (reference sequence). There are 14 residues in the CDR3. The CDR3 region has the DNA TGTGCCAGCAGCCGACAGGGGGCGCGTGAAAAACTGTTTTTT. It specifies CASSRQGAREKLFF.

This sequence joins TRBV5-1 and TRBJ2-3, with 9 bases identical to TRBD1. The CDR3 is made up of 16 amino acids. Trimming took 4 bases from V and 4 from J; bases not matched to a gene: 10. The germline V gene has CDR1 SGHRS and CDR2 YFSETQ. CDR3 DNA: TGCGCCAGCAGCCCTTGGCCGGGACAGGGAGCAGATACGCAGTATTTT. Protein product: CASSPWPGQGADTQYF.

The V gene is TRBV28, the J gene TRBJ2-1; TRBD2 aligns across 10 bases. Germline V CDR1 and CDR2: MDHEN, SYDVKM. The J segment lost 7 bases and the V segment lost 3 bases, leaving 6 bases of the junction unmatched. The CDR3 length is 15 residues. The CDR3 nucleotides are TGTGCCAGCAGTTTCCCTAGCGGGAGCCCGAATGAGCAGTTCTTC. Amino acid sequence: CASSFPSGSPNEQFF.